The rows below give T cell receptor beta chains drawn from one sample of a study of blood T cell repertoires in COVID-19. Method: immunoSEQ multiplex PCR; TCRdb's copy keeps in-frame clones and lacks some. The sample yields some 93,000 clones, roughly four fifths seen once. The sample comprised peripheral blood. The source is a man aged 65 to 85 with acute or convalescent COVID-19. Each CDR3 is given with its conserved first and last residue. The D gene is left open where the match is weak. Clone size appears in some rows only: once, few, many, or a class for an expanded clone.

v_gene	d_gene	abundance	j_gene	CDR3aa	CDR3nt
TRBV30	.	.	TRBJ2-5	CAWSGRETQYF	TGTGCCTGGAGTGGGAGGGAGACCCAGTACTTC
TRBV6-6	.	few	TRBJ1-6	CASSPLRGAGNYSPLHF	TGTGCCAGCAGTCCCCTCCGGGGGGCAGGGAATTACTCACCCCTCCACTTT
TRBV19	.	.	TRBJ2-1	CASSILPSAKSSYNEQFF	TGTGCCAGTAGTATCCTTCCTAGCGCGAAAAGCTCCTACAATGAGCAGTTCTTC
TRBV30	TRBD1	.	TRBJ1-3	CAGTIPGQGRRGNTIYF	TGTGCCGGGACAATTCCGGGACAGGGGCGGAGAGGAAACACCATATATTTT
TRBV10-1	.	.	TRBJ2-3	CASNHGRGLNNTQYF	TGCGCCAGCAACCATGGGCGGGGGCTTAATAATACGCAGTATTTT
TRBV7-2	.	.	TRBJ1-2	CASSPPEANYGYTF	TGTGCCAGCAGCCCCCCCGAGGCTAACTATGGCTACACCTTC
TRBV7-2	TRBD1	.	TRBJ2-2	CASSGTGYTGELFF	TGTGCCAGCAGCGGGACAGGGTACACCGGGGAGCTGTTTTTT
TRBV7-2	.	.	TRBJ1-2	CASSFMTVGASGYTF	TGTGCCAGCAGCTTCATGACGGTGGGCGCGTCTGGCTACACCTTC
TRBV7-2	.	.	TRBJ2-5	CASSLRDDQETQYF	TGTGCCAGCAGCTTACGGGATGATCAAGAGACCCAGTACTTC
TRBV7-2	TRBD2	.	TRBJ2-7	CASNSAGTSIGEQYF	TGTGCCAGCAACTCCGCCGGGACTAGCATCGGCGAGCAGTACTTC
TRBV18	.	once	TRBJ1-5	CASSLGGTPLSNQPQHF	TGTGCCAGCTCACTCGGGGGGACACCGTTAAGCAATCAGCCCCAGCATTTT